The rows below give T cell receptor beta chains drawn from one sample of a study of cytomegalovirus exposure and HLA in healthy donors. Sequenced by immunoSEQ multiplex PCR; TCRdb stores in-frame clones only, minus some. This sample's table reports 45,000 to 60,000 clones. Sequenced sample: PBMCs. The receptors shown here come from a male donor in good health and CMV-seronegative. The CDR3 runs from the conserved cysteine through the conserved F or W. Fields, in order: CDR3 length, V gene, D gene, J gene, CDR3 protein, CDR3 DNA. D genes are given only for firm matches.

length: 14; V: TRBV29-1; D: TRBD1; J: TRBJ1-4; CDR3: CSVGSTGAREKLFF; DNA: TGCAGCGTTGGGTCGACAGGGGCACGGGAAAAACTGTTTTTT
length: 13; V: TRBV29-1; D: NA; J: TRBJ1-6; CDR3: CSVKQDNNSPLHF; DNA: TGCAGCGTGAAACAGGATAATAATTCACCCCTCCACTTT
length: 14; V: TRBV27; D: NA; J: TRBJ1-3; CDR3: CASSLRVPGNTIYF; DNA: TGTGCCAGCAGTTTAAGAGTCCCTGGAAACACCATATATTTT
length: 15; V: TRBV9; D: TRBD1; J: TRBJ1-2; CDR3: CASSVGRQGSYGYTF; DNA: TGTGCCAGCAGCGTAGGGAGACAGGGCTCCTATGGCTACACCTTC
length: 18; V: TRBV6-1; D: TRBD1; J: TRBJ1-5; CDR3: CASSEDPPTGVIFQPQHF; DNA: TGTGCCAGCAGTGAAGACCCTCCGACAGGGGTTATTTTTCAGCCCCAGCATTTT
length: 14; V: TRBV30; D: NA; J: TRBJ1-1; CDR3: CAWKTGLGRTEAFF; DNA: TGTGCCTGGAAAACCGGACTAGGGCGGACTGAAGCTTTCTTT
length: 16; V: TRBV5-1; D: NA; J: TRBJ2-7; CDR3: CASSLATGKISYEQYF; DNA: TGCGCCAGCAGCTTGGCCACAGGGAAGATATCCTACGAGCAGTACTTC
length: 15; V: TRBV5-1; D: TRBD1; J: TRBJ1-6; CDR3: CASRGQSSYNSPLHF; DNA: TGCGCCAGCAGGGGACAGAGCTCCTATAATTCACCCCTCCACTTT
length: 15; V: TRBV25-1; D: TRBD1; J: TRBJ2-7; CDR3: CASSESRQGAGEQYF; DNA: TGTGCCAGCAGTGAATCCCGGCAGGGGGCGGGAGAGCAGTACTTC
length: 17; V: TRBV9; D: TRBD1; J: TRBJ2-5; CDR3: CASSTRTGAGWKETQYF; DNA: TGTGCCAGCAGCACACGGACAGGGGCAGGGTGGAAAGAGACCCAGTACTTC
length: 12; V: TRBV7-2; D: NA; J: TRBJ2-7; CDR3: CASSFSQDEQYF; DNA: TGTGCCAGCAGCTTTTCACAGGACGAGCAGTACTTC
length: 14; V: TRBV19; D: TRBD2; J: TRBJ2-7; CDR3: CASSISGGIDEQYF; DNA: TGTGCCAGTAGTATCTCGGGGGGGATCGACGAGCAGTACTTC
length: 16; V: TRBV4-3; D: TRBD1; J: TRBJ1-6; CDR3: CASSQDPAGGASPLHF; DNA: TGCGCCAGCAGCCAAGATCCCGCAGGGGGTGCTTCACCCCTCCACTTT
length: 13; V: TRBV6-5; D: NA; J: TRBJ1-6; CDR3: CASKSQGGSPLHF; DNA: TGTGCCAGCAAATCCCAGGGAGGATCACCCCTCCACTTT
length: 15; V: TRBV4-1; D: TRBD2; J: TRBJ2-7; CDR3: CASSYTSGGAYEQYF; DNA: TGCGCCAGCAGTTATACTAGCGGGGGGGCCTACGAGCAGTACTTC
length: 16; V: TRBV6-1; D: TRBD1; J: TRBJ2-1; CDR3: CASSVYPGTGYDEQFF; DNA: TGTGCCAGCAGTGTTTACCCCGGGACAGGGTATGATGAGCAGTTCTTC
length: 14; V: TRBV18; D: TRBD1; J: TRBJ1-6; CDR3: CASSQDRARSPLHF; DNA: TGTGCCAGCTCACAGGACAGGGCGCGGTCACCCCTCCACTTT
length: 13; V: TRBV30; D: NA; J: TRBJ2-7; CDR3: CAGRQGSSYEQYF; DNA: TGTGCCGGCCGTCAGGGTTCCTCCTACGAGCAGTACTTC
length: 14; V: TRBV5-4; D: TRBD2; J: TRBJ2-7; CDR3: CASSGSGARYEQYF; DNA: TGTGCCAGCAGCGGTAGCGGGGCACGGTACGAGCAGTACTTC
length: 16; V: TRBV18; D: NA; J: TRBJ2-5; CDR3: CASSPPGTQSQETQYF; DNA: TGTGCCAGCTCACCACCCGGGACACAATCTCAGGAGACCCAGTACTTC
length: 11; V: TRBV27; D: NA; J: TRBJ1-2; CDR3: CASRDSYGYTF; DNA: TGTGCCAGCAGGGACAGCTATGGCTACACCTTC
length: 14; V: TRBV5-1; D: NA; J: TRBJ2-5; CDR3: CASSFFRGGETQYF; DNA: TGCGCCAGCAGCTTTTTCAGGGGAGGGGAGACCCAGTACTTC
length: 16; V: TRBV6-6; D: NA; J: TRBJ2-7; CDR3: CASSYSKGTGNGEQYF; DNA: TGTGCCAGCAGTTACTCGAAGGGGACTGGAAACGGCGAGCAGTACTTC
length: 17; V: TRBV18; D: TRBD1; J: TRBJ1-5; CDR3: CASSPGRDRGGNQPQHF; DNA: TGTGCCAGCTCACCTGGCCGGGACAGGGGAGGCAATCAGCCCCAGCATTTT
length: 13; V: TRBV27; D: TRBD1; J: TRBJ2-7; CDR3: CASSLDRAHEQYF; DNA: TGTGCCAGCAGCCTCGACAGGGCGCACGAGCAGTACTTC
length: 16; V: TRBV11-1; D: TRBD1; J: TRBJ2-1; CDR3: CASSPQGLRDYNEQFF; DNA: TGTGCCAGCAGCCCACAGGGGCTCAGGGACTACAATGAGCAGTTCTTC
length: 15; V: TRBV6-1; D: TRBD1; J: TRBJ1-5; CDR3: CASTLRTGGNQPQHF; DNA: TGTGCCAGCACTCTCAGGACAGGGGGCAATCAGCCCCAGCATTTT
length: 17; V: TRBV19; D: NA; J: TRBJ1-5; CDR3: CASSSPPGAGPNQPQHF; DNA: TGTGCCAGTAGTTCTCCACCAGGGGCCGGGCCCAATCAGCCCCAGCATTTT
length: 14; V: TRBV19; D: NA; J: TRBJ1-5; CDR3: CASRGSGGGQPQHF; DNA: TGTGCCAGCCGGGGCTCTGGGGGAGGCCAGCCCCAGCATTTT
length: 14; V: TRBV7-2; D: NA; J: TRBJ2-3; CDR3: CASSPLPAADTQYF; DNA: TGTGCCAGCAGCCCGCTCCCCGCGGCAGATACGCAGTATTTT
length: 15; V: TRBV4-3; D: NA; J: TRBJ1-1; CDR3: CASSPTGHRNTEAFF; DNA: TGCGCCAGCAGCCCGACGGGACACCGGAACACTGAAGCTTTCTTT
length: 14; V: TRBV14; D: TRBD1; J: TRBJ2-7; CDR3: CASSRDRGTYEQYF; DNA: TGTGCCAGCAGCCGCGACAGGGGGACCTACGAGCAGTACTTC